In its sample, the clone carrying this TCR beta chain was seen a few times. The antigen is unknown. This PCR relied on a set of 60 Vbeta primers and 13 Jbeta primers. Using immunoSEQ multiplex PCR, the repertoire was profiled, and TCRdb retains in-frame clones only, with some absent. The table records hundreds of thousands of clones, 70% of them present only once. V was cut by 1 base and J by 5 bases, with 11 bases left in between. Germline CDR1 is MNHNS and CDR2 is SASEGT. The CDR3 consists of 14 residues. This sample is drawn from a study of cytomegalovirus exposure and HLA in healthy donors. Study conclusions and caveats: Association of a missense DCLRE1C variant with TCR beta V- and J-gene trimming was reported in a later analysis. About 87% or about 30% of the time was how often most TCR beta V segments were productive, according to an earlier analysis. Sequencing likely generated an artifact that appeared as a cluster of highly shared sequence variants.

This TCR derives from a man aged 40-55 years in good health and CMV-seropositive. Source material: PBMCs. J is TRBJ2-5 and V is TRBV6-1; D not resolved. The CDR3: CASSEDGWRETQYF. The CDR3 DNA sequence: TGTGCCAGCAGTGAAGACGGGTGGCGGGAGACCCAGTACTTC.